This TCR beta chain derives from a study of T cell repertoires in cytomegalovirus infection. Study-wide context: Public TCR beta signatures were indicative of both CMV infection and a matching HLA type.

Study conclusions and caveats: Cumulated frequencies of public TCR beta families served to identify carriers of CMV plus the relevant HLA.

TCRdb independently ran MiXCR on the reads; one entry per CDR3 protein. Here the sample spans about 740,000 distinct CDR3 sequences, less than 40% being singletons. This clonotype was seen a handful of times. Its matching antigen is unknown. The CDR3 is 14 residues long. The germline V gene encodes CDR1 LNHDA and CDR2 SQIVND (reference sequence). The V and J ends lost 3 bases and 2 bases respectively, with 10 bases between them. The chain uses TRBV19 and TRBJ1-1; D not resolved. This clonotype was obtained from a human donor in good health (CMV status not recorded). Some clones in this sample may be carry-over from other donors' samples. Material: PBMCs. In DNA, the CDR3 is TGTGCCAGTAGTATTCAGGCCGGTAACACTGAAGCTTTCTTT. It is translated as CASSIQAGNTEAFF.